A selection of T cell receptor beta chains follows, all from one sample in a study of cytomegalovirus exposure and HLA in healthy donors. Method: immunoSEQ multiplex PCR; TCRdb's copy keeps in-frame clones and lacks some. The sample has 65,000 to 90,000 clones, roughly 85% seen once. The specimen sequenced was PBMCs. The receptors were gathered from a woman aged 25-40 years in good health and CMV-seronegative. Each CDR3 is given with its conserved first and last residue. Fields, in order: clone size, J gene, V gene, D gene, CDR3 DNA, CDR3 protein. D genes are given only for firm matches. Rows may omit the clone size; those that give it use once, few, many or a size class.

>.|TRBJ2-7|TRBV6-5|.
TGTGCCAGCAGTATCGCCGGGAGCTCCTACGAGCAGTACTTC
CASSIAGSSYEQYF
>once|TRBJ2-3|TRBV27|.
TGTGCCAGCAGCGTACGGTTATCCCGCACAGATACGCAGTATTTT
CASSVRLSRTDTQYF
>.|TRBJ1-2|TRBV2|.
TGTGCCAGCATGAGAGGGAACTATGGCTACACCTTC
CASMRGNYGYTF
>.|TRBJ2-3|TRBV10-3|.
TGTGCCACCAGATCCGGCGTTCGGGTCACGAGCACAGATACGCAGTATTTT
CATRSGVRVTSTDTQYF
>.|TRBJ2-5|TRBV9|TRBD2
TGTGCCAGCAGCGTTGGGACTACCCAAGAGACCCAGTACTTC
CASSVGTTQETQYF
>.|TRBJ2-3|TRBV11-3|.
TGTGCCAGCAGCCCGTCGTCGGGGAACACAGATACGCAGTATTTT
CASSPSSGNTDTQYF
>.|TRBJ1-5|TRBV20-1|.
TGCAGTGCTGCCGAGCGGCGCCACCAGCATTTT
CSAAERRHQHF
>.|TRBJ2-2|TRBV19|.
TGTGCCAGTAGTATTCTGGGACACAACACCGGGGAGCTGTTTTTT
CASSILGHNTGELFF
>.|TRBJ1-1|TRBV10-3|.
TGTGCCATCAGTGAGTCAAGCACCCTGGACACTGAAGCTTTCTTT
CAISESSTLDTEAFF
>.|TRBJ2-3|TRBV7-2|TRBD1
TGTGCCAGCAGCTTAGGACAGGGATGCACAGATACGCAGTATTTT
CASSLGQGCTDTQYF
>.|TRBJ2-5|TRBV5-4|TRBD2
TGTGCCAGCAGCTTGCTGCGGGGGGAGACCCAGTACTTC
CASSLLRGETQYF
>.|TRBJ2-1|TRBV28|TRBD2
TGTGCCAGCACGGGGGTCCAACTAGCGGGAGGGGGCAATGAGCAGTTCTTC
CASTGVQLAGGGNEQFF
>once|TRBJ2-1|TRBV5-6|TRBD2
TGTGCCAGCAGCTGGGGACTAGCGGGAGTTCCCAATGAGCAGTTCTTC
CASSWGLAGVPNEQFF
>.|TRBJ2-1|TRBV5-4|TRBD2
TGTGCCAGCAGCTTGGCCGCTAGTAGCGGGTACAATGAGCAGTTCTTC
CASSLAASSGYNEQFF
>few|TRBJ2-2|TRBV7-2|.
TGTGCCAGCAGCCCCAGGCGGCAGGGGCTAACCGGGGAGCTGTTTTTT
CASSPRRQGLTGELFF
>.|TRBJ2-7|TRBV19|TRBD2
TGTGCCAGTTCCACTAGCGGAGCCTACTACGAGCAGTACTTC
CASSTSGAYYEQYF
>once|TRBJ1-3|TRBV27|.
TGTGCCAGCAGTCCAGGGGCTAGGCGGTACTCTGGAAACACCATATATTTT
CASSPGARRYSGNTIYF
>.|TRBJ1-1|TRBV18|.
TGTGCCAGCTCGTGGACAGACGTGAACACTGAAGCTTTCTTT
CASSWTDVNTEAFF
>.|TRBJ2-7|TRBV11-2|TRBD2
TGTGCCAGCAGCGCAGCGGGAGTTACCTACGAGCAGTACTTC
CASSAAGVTYEQYF
>.|TRBJ2-1|TRBV5-1|TRBD1
TGCGCCAGCAGCTTGGCCCCAGGACAGGGAAAGTACGAGCAGTTCTTC
CASSLAPGQGKYEQFF
>.|TRBJ2-7|TRBV10-2|.
TGCGCCAACGACAGGCCAATCCACGGTACCTACGAGCAGTACTTC
CANDRPIHGTYEQYF
>.|TRBJ2-2|TRBV4-1|TRBD2
TGCGCCAGCAGCCTGATTCTAGTCCCGGGAGGGAAAACCGGGGAGCTGTTTTTT
CASSLILVPGGKTGELFF
>.|TRBJ2-3|TRBV5-1|TRBD2
TGCGCCAGCAGCTTGGGGCTAGCGGGGGATGGGACAGATACGCAGTATTTT
CASSLGLAGDGTDTQYF
>.|TRBJ1-2|TRBV25-1|.
TGTGCCAGCAGTGAATTTCTCGGGACTAACTATGGCTACACCTTC
CASSEFLGTNYGYTF
>.|TRBJ2-5|TRBV7-2|.
TGTGCCAGCAGCTTACTGGGGCGGGAACAAGAGACCCAGTACTTC
CASSLLGREQETQYF
>medium-sized|TRBJ2-7|TRBV5-6|.
TGTGCCAGCAGCTTGGGACAGTTCTCCTACGAGCAGTACTTC
CASSLGQFSYEQYF
>.|TRBJ2-1|TRBV27|TRBD2
TGTGCCAGCACCCGGACTAGCGGGAGTTATCATGAGCAGTTCTTC
CASTRTSGSYHEQFF
>.|TRBJ2-7|TRBV5-1|.
TGCGCCAGCAGCTTGGCTGGCGGGACCTTCTACGAGCAGTACTTC
CASSLAGGTFYEQYF
>.|TRBJ2-7|TRBV28|TRBD1
TGTGCCAGCAATACACAGGGGGCCAACGAGCAGTACTTC
CASNTQGANEQYF
>.|TRBJ2-1|TRBV7-3|TRBD2
TGTGCCAGCAGCTTAAGCGGGAGTTACTACAATGAGCAGTTCTTC
CASSLSGSYYNEQFF
>.|TRBJ2-1|TRBV11-3|TRBD2
TGTGCCAGCGCGGTAGCGGGGTTCAATGAGCAGTTCTTC
CASAVAGFNEQFF
>.|TRBJ2-1|TRBV5-4|TRBD1
TGTGCCAGCAGCCCGGGACAGGGTGCCTACAATGAGCAGTTCTTC
CASSPGQGAYNEQFF
>.|TRBJ2-7|TRBV6-5|TRBD1
TGTGCCAGCAGTACCCAGGACAGGTTCTACGAGCAGTACTTC
CASSTQDRFYEQYF
>.|TRBJ2-7|TRBV28|.
TGTGCCAGCAGTTTTGTTCTGGGCGAGCAGTACTTC
CASSFVLGEQYF